This entry lists 18 T cell receptor beta chains sequenced from one sample in a study of blood T cells in healthy people across ages. Primers used in a second PCR of roughly 6 to 12 cycles were a sample-barcoded 5' primer and a J-beta primer mix. A single record per CDR3 protein comes from TCRdb applying MiXCR to the 5' RACE reads. This table has about 970,000 distinct CDR3 sequences, roughly half appearing once. Material: blood. These receptor sequences come from a woman aged 60-70 years in good health.

This clonotype has a handful of counts. V is TRBV5-1 and J is TRBJ2-1; D gene uncertain. V was shortened by 0 bases and J by 2 bases, with 12 bases between the two germline ends. The CDR3 runs to 16 residues. Per germline, CDR1 SGHRS and CDR2 YFSETQ. The CDR3 DNA is TGCGCCAGCAGCTTGGGCTTGTCATACGCCTACAATGAGCAGTTCTTC. Translation gives CASSLGLSYAYNEQFF.

This chain uses TRBV12-3 or TRBV12-4 with TRBJ2-1; TRBD1 matches 9 bases. The CDR3 is 15 residues long. The J segment lost 10 bases and the V segment lost 6 bases, leaving 13 bases of the junction unmatched. CDR3 sequence reads: CASSFPRQGDDEQFF. The CDR3 DNA is TGTGCCAGCAGCTTCCCACGACAGGGGGACGACGAGCAGTTCTTC.

In this sample, this clonotype turned up a few times. V and J are TRBV7-2 and TRBJ2-3, with D possibly being TRBD2 (5 bases). The CDR3 is 13 amino acids. CDR1 and CDR2 (germline): SGHTA, FQGNSA. V was pared by 6 bases and J by 4 bases, with 11 bases between. The CDR3 region has the DNA TGTGCCAGCAGGGGAGCAGCCGCAGATACGCAGTATTTT. Translation gives CASRGAAADTQYF.

The chain recombines TRBV20-1 with TRBJ2-5; 8 bases match TRBD1. V gave up 5 bases and J gave up 2 bases; unmatched junction bases: 4. The CDR3 is made up of 13 amino acids. CDR1 and CDR2 from the germline V gene are DFQATT and SNEGSKA (reference sequence). CDR3 DNA: TGCAGTGCTCGGGACAGGCTACAAGAGACCCAGTACTTC. Translation gives CSARDRLQETQYF.

This clonotype has more than one count but fewer than ten. This chain links TRBV24-1 with TRBJ2-3; the D gene is possibly TRBD2 (7 bases). The CDR3 runs to 14 residues. The V and J ends lost 7 bases and 5 bases respectively, with 15 bases between them. Germline V gene lookup returns CDR1 KGHDR and CDR2 SFDVKD. CDR3: CATRRGRGGDTQYF. The CDR3 DNA sequence: TGTGCCACCAGGCGCGGGAGAGGGGGAGATACGCAGTATTTT.

J is TRBJ2-3 and V is TRBV7-9; perhaps D is TRBD1 or TRBD2 (5 bases each). Trimming pared 8 bases from V and 4 bases from J, leaving 16 bases between. Germline V gene sequence: CDR1 SEHNR, CDR2 FQNEAQ (reference sequence). The CDR3 has 14 residues. The CDR3 DNA sequence: TGTGCCAGCCAGGACGGGATGGGGGCAGATACGCAGTATTTT. It encodes CASQDGMGADTQYF.

The chain recombines TRBV7-2 with TRBJ2-1; TRBD2 aligns across 12 bases. This CDR3 is 16 amino acids long. The V gene end was trimmed by 5 bases and the J gene end by 6 bases; junction bases not matched to a gene: 8. Germline V lookup: CDR1 SGHTA, CDR2 FQGNSA. The CDR3 is CASSPVTSGRLNEQFF. The CDR3 DNA sequence: TGTGCCAGCAGCCCCGTAACTAGCGGGAGGCTCAATGAGCAGTTCTTC.

The chain recombines TRBV27 with TRBJ1-6; 9 bases align to TRBD1. The length of the CDR3 is 14 residues. Trimming cost V 4 bases and J 8 bases; bases outside gene matches: 3. Per the germline V gene, CDR1 is MNHEY and CDR2 is SMNVEV (reference sequence). The CDR3 DNA is TGTGCCAGCAGTTGGACAGGGGTTGATTCACCCCTCCACTTT. Protein: CASSWTGVDSPLHF.

The chain recombines TRBV7-9 with TRBJ2-5; the D call may be TRBD1 or TRBD2 (6 bases each). Gene TRBJ2-7 matches the end of the DNA better, so the J call may be wrong. CDR1 and CDR2 from the germline V gene are SEHNR and FQNEAQ (reference sequence). The CDR3 runs to 15 residues. The CDR3, as DNA: TGTGCCAGCAGCCCGGCGTCGGGGGCCGACTACGAGCAGTACTTC. Translation gives CASSPASGADYEQYF.

CDR3 region: CSAPGEGQETQYF. DNA of the CDR3: TGCAGTGCTCCGGGAGAGGGCCAAGAGACCCAGTACTTC. The chain uses TRBV20-1 and TRBJ2-5; weak D call: TRBD2 (6 bases). In germline, CDR1 is DFQATT, CDR2 SNEGSKA (reference sequence). Trimming left V 5 bases short and J 1 base short, with 11 bases between. The CDR3 totals 13 residues.

The genes are TRBV25-1 and TRBJ2-1; D unclear. Trimming left V 3 bases short and J 0 bases short, with 9 bases between. The CDR3 covers 15 residues. CDR1 and CDR2 (germline): MGHDK, SYGVNS. As DNA, the CDR3 is TGTGCCAGCAGTGAGCCCCAACGCTCCTACAATGAGCAGTTCTTC. Translating gives CASSEPQRSYNEQFF.

This rearrangement joins TRBV7-9 to TRBJ2-5; D uncertain. The V gene's germline CDR1 is SEHNR and CDR2 FQNEAQ (reference sequence). The V gene lost 7 bases and the J gene lost 1 base, with 10 bases spanning the gap. CDR3 length: 13 amino acids. This CDR3 reads CASTPAVQETQYF. The CDR3 bases are TGTGCCAGCACCCCCGCCGTCCAAGAGACCCAGTACTTC.

The chain recombines TRBV7-2 with TRBJ2-7, with 7 bases that match TRBD2. V dropped 7 bases and J dropped 6; count of bases not matched to a gene: 9. This CDR3 has 13 residues. Germline V gene sequence: CDR1 SGHTA, CDR2 FQGNSA. The DNA of the CDR3 is TGTGCCAGCACCCGGACTAGTGTTATCGAGCAGTACTTC. It translates to CASTRTSVIEQYF.

The table lists this clonotype with a few counts. The V call is TRBV20-1, the J call TRBJ2-6; D is ambiguous. This CDR3 contains 17 residues. V lost 0 bases and J 0 bases, leaving 12 bases between the germline ends. Per the germline V gene, CDR1 is DFQATT and CDR2 is SNEGSKA (reference sequence). The CDR3 bases are TGCAGTGCTAGAGATCGAGGAGTCATCTCTGGGGCCAACGTCCTGACTTTC. Translation: CSARDRGVISGANVLTF.

The chain recombines TRBV28 with TRBJ2-4; 11 nucleotides align to TRBD2. CDR3 length: 17 amino acids. V lost 5 bases and J lost 13; bases outside the gene matches: 19. CDR1 and CDR2 (germline): MDHEN, SYDVKM. In DNA, the CDR3 is TGTGCCAGCAGTCCCCCGCTAGGGGGACTAGCGGCCTCGGGGCAGTACTTC. Translating gives CASSPPLGGLAASGQYF.

The chain couples TRBV28 to TRBJ2-3; D not certain. The CDR3 length is 11 residues. In germline, CDR1 is MDHEN, CDR2 SYDVKM. The germline V and J ends were trimmed by 6 bases and 7 bases, with 8 bases remaining between them. In DNA form, the CDR3 reads TGTGCCAGCAGCATTGGCAATACGCAGTATTTT. This gives the protein CASSIGNTQYF.

This clonotype occurred a few times. The rearrangement joins TRBV5-6 to TRBJ2-7; possible D gene TRBD2, 5 bases. The CDR3 is made up of 13 amino acids. Germline V gene sequence: CDR1 SGHDT, CDR2 YYEEEE. With 3 bases removed from V and 2 bases from J, the gap between germline ends came to 9 bases. CDR3 sequence reads: CASSSGVTYEQYF. Written as DNA, the CDR3 is TGTGCCAGCAGCTCCGGGGTAACCTACGAGCAGTACTTC.

V and J are TRBV7-2 and TRBJ1-2; no reliable D call. CDR1 is SGHTA and CDR2 is FQGNSA in the germline V gene. CDR3 length equals 16 residues. The V end was cut by 5 bases, the J end by 0 bases, with 16 bases between. DNA of the CDR3: TGTGCCAGCAGCCCACAGAAAGGTTATACTAACTATGGCTACACCTTC. Residues: CASSPQKGYTNYGYTF.